This TCR beta chain originates from a study of CD8+ T cells in alopecia areata. About the study: C3H/HeJ donors aged about 6-13 months with spontaneous alopecia supplied skin grafted onto roughly 6-10-week-old female C3H/HeJ mice. Study outcomes and limitations: Higher clonality and more expanded CD8+ clones appeared in lesional than normal scalp. Normal skin contains resident alphabeta T cells, and these are also sequenced in scalp samples.

Cutaneous lymph nodes were pooled and cells sorted by CD4, CD8alpha, NKG2D, NKG2ACE and more. Isolated RNA was reverse transcribed into cDNA used as the sequencing template. The assay was immunoSEQ multiplex PCR, and TCRdb's table has in-frame clones only and misses some. The repertoire consists of around 300,000 clones, none detected only once. V was clipped by 0 bases and J by 4 bases, with 12 bases between them. CDR3 length equals 16 residues. The germline CDR1 and CDR2 sequences are LGHNA and YNLKQL (reference sequence). This clone has a handful of counts. Its antigen is unidentified. Mouse gene names and germline throughout. With the read ending 4 residues before the CDR3 end, the germline J gene is used to fill in that end.

Sequencing was performed on CD4+ T cells sorted from a lymph node. The source of this sequence is a C3H/HeJ mouse with alopecia areata. Strain MHC haplotype: H2-k. This sequence joins TRBV5 and TRBJ2-2, with D possibly being TRBD2 (5 bases). Here the CDR3 reads CASSQDSWAGTGQLYF. The CDR3 bases that were read are TGTGCCAGCAGCCAAGACTCCTGGGCGGGCACCGGG.